Shown below are 28 T cell receptor beta chains from a single sample sequenced in a study of T cell clonotyping in hematopoietic cell transplantation. The data were produced by immunoSEQ multiplex PCR, yet TCRdb's version contains in-frame clones alone and is incomplete. Among roughly 44,000 clones listed, about 96% were seen once. Sequenced material: peripheral blood mononuclear cells. These receptors were collected from a man aged 25-45 years in good health. Some clones in this sample may be carry-over from other donors' samples.

The genes are TRBV7-9 and TRBJ2-7, with a weak D call TRBD2 (6 bases). The CDR3 length is 16 residues. The V gene's germline CDR1 is SEHNR and CDR2 FQNEAQ (reference sequence). The V gene lost 1 base and the J gene lost 1 base, with 14 bases spanning the gap. As DNA, the CDR3 is TGTGCCAGCAGCTTAGTAGAACGGGAGATTTCCTACGAGCAGTACTTC. This codes for CASSLVEREISYEQYF.

This chain links TRBV19 with TRBJ2-7, with a weak D call TRBD2 (6 bases). The V gene lost 8 bases and the J gene lost 5 bases, with 19 bases spanning the gap. Germline V gene lookup returns CDR1 LNHDA and CDR2 SQIVND (reference sequence). The CDR3 runs 14 residues. The chain's CDR3 is CASARSGVVDEQYF. Here the CDR3 DNA reads TGTGCCAGTGCGAGATCGGGGGTCGTCGACGAGCAGTACTTC.

This rearrangement joins TRBV25-1 to TRBJ2-3; 7 bases agree with TRBD2. CDR1 and CDR2 from the germline V gene are MGHDK and SYGVNS. The J segment lost 6 bases and the V segment lost 0 bases, leaving 9 bases of the junction unmatched. The CDR3 has 16 residues. In DNA, the CDR3 is TGTGCCAGCAGTGAATACAGAGGGAGGGCCGGGGATACGCAGTATTTT. This codes for CASSEYRGRAGDTQYF.

The V call is TRBV30, the J call TRBJ2-7; D may be TRBD2 (5 bases). Trimming took off 4 bases at V and 0 bases at J, with 7 bases between the two ends. This CDR3 is 12 amino acids long. The germline V gene has CDR1 GTSNPN and CDR2 SVGIG (reference sequence). The CDR3 loop reads CAWTEDSYEQYF. CDR3 nucleotides: TGTGCCTGGACGGAGGACTCCTACGAGCAGTACTTC.

V usage is TRBV9 and J usage is TRBJ2-3; D may correspond to TRBD1 or TRBD2 (6 bases each). The CDR3 contains 18 residues. Germline CDR1 reads SGDLS; CDR2 reads YYNGEE. Trimming left V 4 bases short and J 0 bases short, with 21 bases between. This CDR3 is CASSSATGAGTSTDTQYF. The CDR3 bases are TGTGCCAGCAGCTCGGCTACGGGGGCGGGGACTAGCACAGATACGCAGTATTTT.

The rearrangement uses TRBV29-1 and TRBJ2-7; perhaps TRBD1 as D (5 bases). Germline CDR1 and CDR2: SQVTM and ANQGSEA. The V end was cut by 6 bases, the J end by 5 bases, with 11 bases between. The CDR3 is 11 residues long. CDR3: CSVAQDHEQYF. CDR3 sequence (DNA): TGCAGCGTCGCACAGGACCACGAGCAGTACTTC.

CDR3 coding DNA: TGTGCCAGCAGTGAAGAGGGGGGCAATCAGCCCCAGCATTTT. Its protein is CASSEEGGNQPQHF. The chain uses TRBV2 and TRBJ1-5; D possibly corresponds to TRBD1 (6 bases). Trimming pared 1 base from V and 2 bases from J, leaving 6 bases between. Germline CDR1 reads SNHLY; CDR2 reads FYNNEI. The CDR3 contains 14 residues.

J is TRBJ1-2 and V is TRBV2, with TRBD1 matching 7 bases. V shed 6 bases, J shed 8 bases, and the junction held 9 bases outside the gene matches. The CDR3 is 13 amino acids. Germline CDR1 SNHLY, CDR2 FYNNEI. The CDR3 nucleotides are TGTGCCAGCAGCGGCGACAGGGAGTACGGCTACACCTTC. It translates to CASSGDREYGYTF.

The CDR3 region is CASSPRRGLAPSKETQYF. As DNA, the CDR3 is TGTGCCAGCAGCCCTAGGAGGGGTCTGGCGCCCTCGAAAGAGACCCAGTACTTC. V gene TRBV7-8 combines with J gene TRBJ2-5, with a possible D match to TRBD2 (6 bases). V gave up 5 bases and J gave up 3 bases, with 25 bases separating them. This CDR3 spans 18 amino acids. Germline assignment: CDR1 SGHVS and CDR2 FQNEAQ.

This clone was picked up one time. The chain is built from TRBV30 and TRBJ2-7; a weak D match, TRBD1 (7 bases). V was shortened by 1 base and J by 2 bases, with 21 bases between the two germline ends. The CDR3 contains 17 residues. The germline V gene encodes CDR1 GTSNPN and CDR2 SVGIG (reference sequence). CDR3 coding DNA: TGTGCCTGGAGTGGAACTCCCCGACAGGGAGGAACCTACGAGCAGTACTTC. This gives the protein CAWSGTPRQGGTYEQYF.

The chain carries TRBV19 and TRBJ2-7; a possible D gene is TRBD1 (5 bases). Trimming took off 5 bases at V and 2 bases at J, with 13 bases between the two ends. The CDR3 runs 14 residues. Germline CDR1 and CDR2: LNHDA and SQIVND (reference sequence). Here the CDR3 DNA reads TGTGCCAGTAGTGCAGGACACTATACCTACGAGCAGTACTTC. Its protein is CASSAGHYTYEQYF. The full variable domain, with the rest looked up from reference TRBV19 and TRBJ2-7, is DGGITQSPKYLFRKEGQNVTLSCEQNLNHDAMYWYRQDPGQGLRLIYYSQIVNDFQKGDIAEGYSVSREKKESFPLTVTSAQKNPTAFYLCASSAGHYTYEQYFGPGTRLTVT.

The chain combines TRBV11-2 with TRBJ2-5; D may be TRBD2 (5 bases). Germline lookup yields CDR1 SGHAT and CDR2 FQNNGV. V lost 0 bases to trimming and J lost 2 bases, with 10 bases between them. This CDR3 is 15 amino acids long. In DNA, the CDR3 is TGTGCCAGCAGCTTAGAAGGCAGCGGACAAGAGACCCAGTACTTC. This codes for CASSLEGSGQETQYF. The full variable domain, with the rest looked up from reference TRBV11-2 and TRBJ2-5, is EAGVAQSPRYKIIEKRQSVAFWCNPISGHATLYWYQQILGQGPKLLIQFQNNGVVDDSQLPKDRFSAERLKGVDSTLKIQPAKLEDSAVYLCASSLEGSGQETQYFGPGTRLLVL.

This chain uses TRBV19 with TRBJ2-7; 10 bases align to TRBD1. Germline CDR1 and CDR2: LNHDA and SQIVND (reference sequence). Germline trimming cut 10 bases from V and 6 bases from J; bases unmatched to any gene: 9. CDR3 length: 13 amino acids. For the CDR3, the DNA is TGTGCCACCCAGGGACAGGGGCTACGCGAGCAGTACTTC. As protein: CATQGQGLREQYF.

The chain links TRBV11-1 to TRBJ2-1; 8 bases are a match to TRBD2. The CDR3 is made up of 16 amino acids. CDR1 and CDR2 (germline): SGHAT, FQDESV (reference sequence). V shed 1 base and J 7 bases; nucleotides not matched to a gene: 9. The CDR3 sequence is CASSLVHGRDANEQFF. CDR3 DNA: TGTGCCAGCAGCTTAGTCCACGGGAGGGACGCGAATGAGCAGTTCTTC.

This chain connects TRBV6-1 to TRBJ2-7, with D perhaps matching TRBD2 (5 bases). V was pared by 1 base and J by 0 bases, with 13 bases between. Germline loops: CDR1 MNHNS, CDR2 SASEGT. The CDR3 is 16 amino acids. Here the CDR3 reads CASSEVGGSGSYEQYF. The CDR3, as DNA: TGTGCCAGCAGTGAAGTAGGAGGTTCTGGCTCCTACGAGCAGTACTTC.

The CDR3 is CASSTREANANEKLFF. CDR3 bases: TGCGCCAGCAGCACCAGGGAGGCCAACGCTAATGAAAAACTGTTTTTT. This sequence joins TRBV5-1 and TRBJ1-4; TRBD1 might be the D (5 bases). Per germline, CDR1 SGHRS and CDR2 YFSETQ. Trimming removed 4 bases from V and 3 bases from J, with 16 bases in between. CDR3 size: 16 residues. Full variable domain (remainder filled in from reference TRBV5-1 and TRBJ1-4): KAGVTQTPRYLIKTRGQQVTLSCSPISGHRSVSWYQQTPGQGLQFLFEYFSETQRNKGNFPGRFSGRQFSNSRSEMNVSTLELGDSALYLCASSTREANANEKLFFGSGTQLSVL.

The chain recombines TRBV4-3 with TRBJ2-2; 7 bases align to TRBD1. This CDR3 region has 14 residues. Germline CDR1 reads LGHNA; CDR2 reads YSLEER. The ends lost 8 bases at V and 4 bases at J; junction bases unmatched: 7. The CDR3 DNA reads as TGCGCCAGCGGCACAGGGGATGGCACCGGGGAGCTGTTTTTT. Translated: CASGTGDGTGELFF.

The genes are TRBV4-3 and TRBJ2-1; D remains ambiguous. This CDR3 has 15 residues. Germline CDR1 and CDR2: LGHNA and YSLEER. The V end was cut by 1 base, the J end by 2 bases, with 9 bases between. The CDR3 region has the DNA TGCGCCAGCAGCCAAGTGATTGAGACCTACAATGAGCAGTTCTTC. Amino acid sequence: CASSQVIETYNEQFF.

The genes are TRBV9 and TRBJ1-1; D gene ambiguous. The CDR3 spans 13 residues. V was trimmed by 4 bases and J by 2 bases, leaving 9 bases between them. Germline CDR1 is SGDLS and CDR2 is YYNGEE. The CDR3 DNA reads as TGTGCCAGCAGCTCACTTGGTAACACTGAAGCTTTCTTT. Amino acids: CASSSLGNTEAFF.

The genes are TRBV11-3 and TRBJ1-1, with D tentatively TRBD1 (6 bases). The CDR3 extends over 14 amino acids. CDR1 and CDR2 from the germline V gene are SGHNT and YENEEA. The V gene lost 3 bases and the J gene lost 4 bases, with 12 bases spanning the gap. The CDR3 nucleotides read TGTGCCAGCAGCTTGGGGGGCGGGCGCACTGAAGCTTTCTTT. The encoded protein is CASSLGGGRTEAFF. Variable domain in full (rest from reference TRBV11-3 and TRBJ1-1): EAGVVQSPRYKIIEKKQPVAFWCNPISGHNTLYWYLQNLGQGPELLIRYENEEAVDDSQLPKDRFSAERLKGVDSTLKIQPAELGDSAVYLCASSLGGGRTEAFFGQGTRLTVV.

The chain employs TRBV6-5 and TRBJ1-2, with TRBD1 identical over 8 bases. With V trimmed by 6 bases and J by 4 bases, 10 bases remained unmatched. Germline lookup yields CDR1 MNHEY and CDR2 SVGAGI. The CDR3 spans 15 residues. The CDR3 coding sequence is TGTGCCAGCAGATCAGACAGGGGTTTGAGCTATGGCTACACCTTC. It specifies CASRSDRGLSYGYTF.

This chain connects TRBV6-5 to TRBJ1-1; TRBD1 agrees at 11 bases. CDR1 and CDR2 (germline): MNHEY, SVGAGI. The V and J ends lost 7 bases and 4 bases, in that order; junction bases with no gene match: 5. The CDR3 length is 14 residues. The CDR3 protein is CASNPGQGVTEAFF. The DNA of the CDR3 is TGTGCCAGCAATCCGGGACAGGGGGTCACTGAAGCTTTCTTT.

This clone occurred once. This rearrangement joins TRBV6-6 to TRBJ2-1, with D unresolved. CDR3 length: 13 residues. CDR1 is MNHNY, CDR2 SVGAGI, per germline (reference sequence). With 0 bases removed from V and 8 bases from J, the gap between germline ends came to 8 bases. The CDR3: CASSYSSDHEQFF. The CDR3 DNA sequence: TGTGCCAGCAGTTACTCATCGGACCATGAGCAGTTCTTC.

This clone was counted once. The chain recombines TRBV11-3 with TRBJ1-1, with D possibly matching TRBD1 (6 bases). Germline CDR1 is SGHNT and CDR2 is YENEEA. V shed 8 bases and J shed 1 base, with 14 bases lying between them. CDR3 length: 14 residues. The CDR3 sequence: CASSQGRGNTEAFF. The CDR3 DNA is TGTGCCAGCTCCCAAGGCAGGGGGAACACTGAAGCTTTCTTT.

This rearrangement joins TRBV11-2 to TRBJ2-2, with D possibly matching TRBD2 (5 bases). The CDR3 is 14 residues long. Germline loops: CDR1 SGHAT, CDR2 FQNNGV. Deletions cut 1 base from V and 7 bases from J, with 10 bases between. Here the CDR3 reads CASSLGSSGGELFF. The CDR3 DNA follows: TGTGCCAGCAGCTTAGGTTCCAGCGGCGGGGAGCTGTTTTTT. The full variable domain, in which reference TRBV11-2 and TRBJ2-2 provide the parts outside the CDR3, is EAGVAQSPRYKIIEKRQSVAFWCNPISGHATLYWYQQILGQGPKLLIQFQNNGVVDDSQLPKDRFSAERLKGVDSTLKIQPAKLEDSAVYLCASSLGSSGGELFFGEGSRLTVL.

This clone was detected only a few times. The rearrangement links TRBV6-5 to TRBJ1-4; no clear D. This CDR3 is 13 amino acids long. V was clipped by 2 bases and J by 8 bases, with 9 bases between them. Per germline, CDR1 MNHEY and CDR2 SVGAGI. CDR3 nucleotide sequence: TGTGCCAGCAGTTACAGCGGGTTGGAAAAACTGTTTTTT. It is translated as CASSYSGLEKLFF.

The chain combines TRBV19 with TRBJ1-1; the D gene is possibly TRBD1 (6 bases). Germline assignment: CDR1 LNHDA and CDR2 SQIVND (reference sequence). With 4 bases removed from V and 1 base from J, the gap between germline ends came to 13 bases. This CDR3 spans 15 amino acids. The CDR3, as DNA: TGTGCCAGTAGTACCTACCTCAGGGGGAACACTGAAGCTTTCTTT. Amino acids: CASSTYLRGNTEAFF.

To note about this clone: Other DNA sequences in the same sample also yield this CDR3. This chain uses TRBV6-5 with TRBJ1-2; possible D gene TRBD1, 5 bases. This CDR3 contains 13 residues. Germline V gives CDR1 MNHEY, CDR2 SVGAGI. V was trimmed by 6 bases and J by 4 bases, leaving 12 bases between them. The CDR3 DNA reads as TGTGCCAGCAGATCTGGGGGAGTCTATGGCTACACCTTC. Translated: CASRSGGVYGYTF.